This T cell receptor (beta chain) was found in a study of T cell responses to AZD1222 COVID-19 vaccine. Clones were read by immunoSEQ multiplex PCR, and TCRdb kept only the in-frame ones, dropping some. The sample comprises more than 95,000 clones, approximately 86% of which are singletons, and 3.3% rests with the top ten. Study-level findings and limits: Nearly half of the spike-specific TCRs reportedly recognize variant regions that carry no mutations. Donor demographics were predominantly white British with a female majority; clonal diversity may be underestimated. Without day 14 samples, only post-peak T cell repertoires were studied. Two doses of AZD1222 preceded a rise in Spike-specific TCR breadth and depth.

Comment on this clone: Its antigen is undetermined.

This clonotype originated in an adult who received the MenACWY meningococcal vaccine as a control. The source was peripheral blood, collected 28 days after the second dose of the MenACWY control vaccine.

The CDR3 sequence is CASSEGGSYEQYF. CDR3 in DNA: TGTGCCAGCAGTGAAGGCGGATCCTACGAGCAGTACTTC. The chain couples TRBV25-1 to TRBJ2-7; D is ambiguous. CDR1 is MGHDK, CDR2 SYGVNS, per germline. V lost 2 bases and J lost 1, with 6 bases in between. The CDR3 runs 13 residues.